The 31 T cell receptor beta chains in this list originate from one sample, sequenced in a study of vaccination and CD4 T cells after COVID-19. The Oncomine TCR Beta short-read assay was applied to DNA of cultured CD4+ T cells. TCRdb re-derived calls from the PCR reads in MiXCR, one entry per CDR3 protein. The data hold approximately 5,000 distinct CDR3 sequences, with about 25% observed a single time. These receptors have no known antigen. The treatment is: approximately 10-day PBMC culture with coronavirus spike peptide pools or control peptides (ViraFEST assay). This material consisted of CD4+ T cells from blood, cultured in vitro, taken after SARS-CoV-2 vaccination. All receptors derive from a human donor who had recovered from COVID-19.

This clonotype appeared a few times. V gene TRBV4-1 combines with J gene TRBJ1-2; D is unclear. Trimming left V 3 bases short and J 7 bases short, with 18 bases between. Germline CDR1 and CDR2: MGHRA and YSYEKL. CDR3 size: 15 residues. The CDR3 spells CASSQAWTDWRGYTF. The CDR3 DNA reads TGCGCCAGCAGCCAGGCATGGACGGACTGGCGTGGCTACACCTTC.

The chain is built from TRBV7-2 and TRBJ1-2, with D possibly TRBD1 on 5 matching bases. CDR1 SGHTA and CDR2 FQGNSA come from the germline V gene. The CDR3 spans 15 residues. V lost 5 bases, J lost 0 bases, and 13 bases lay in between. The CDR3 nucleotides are TGTGCCAGCAGCCGGGTGGGGGATTCTAACTATGGCTACACCTTC. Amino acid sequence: CASSRVGDSNYGYTF.

The CDR3 protein is CAISESGPGDEQYF. The CDR3 coding sequence is TGTGCCATCAGTGAGTCGGGACCTGGTGACGAGCAGTACTTC. V and J are TRBV10-3 and TRBJ2-7; D may match TRBD1 or TRBD2 (5 bases each). Looked up from germline, CDR1 is ENHRY and CDR2 is SYGVKD. This CDR3 spans 14 amino acids. Trimming removed 0 bases from V and 5 bases from J, with 11 bases in between.

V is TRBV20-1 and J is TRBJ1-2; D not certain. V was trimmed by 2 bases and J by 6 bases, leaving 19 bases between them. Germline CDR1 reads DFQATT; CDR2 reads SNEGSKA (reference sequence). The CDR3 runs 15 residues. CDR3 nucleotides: TGCAGTGCTAGATATTGGGATTGGAAGAACGATGGCTACACCTTC. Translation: CSARYWDWKNDGYTF.

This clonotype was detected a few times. The CDR3 nucleotides read TGTGCCAGCAGTTACTACGGACAGGTCGGCTCACCCCTCCACTTT. Translation gives CASSYYGQVGSPLHF. J is TRBJ1-6 and V is TRBV6-2 or TRBV6-3; 7 bases line up with TRBD1. Per germline, CDR1 MNHEY and CDR2 SVGEGT. The CDR3 runs 15 residues. The V and J ends lost 1 base and 10 bases, in that order; junction bases with no gene match: 7.

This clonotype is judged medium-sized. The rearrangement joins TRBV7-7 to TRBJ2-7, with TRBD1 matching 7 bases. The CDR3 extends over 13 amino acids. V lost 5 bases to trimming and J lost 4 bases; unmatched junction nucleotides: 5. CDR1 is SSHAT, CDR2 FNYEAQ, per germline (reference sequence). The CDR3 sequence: CASSRDRGYEQYF. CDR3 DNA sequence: TGTGCCAGCAGCCGGGACAGAGGTTACGAGCAGTACTTC.

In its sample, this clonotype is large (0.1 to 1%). The CDR3 region has the DNA TGTGCCACCAGCAACTATCAGAACTACGAGCAGTACTTC. Translating gives CATSNYQNYEQYF. The chain combines TRBV15 with TRBJ2-7; D is ambiguous. The CDR3 is 13 residues long. V was cut by 4 bases and J by 3 bases, with 10 bases left in between. CDR1 is LNHNV and CDR2 is YYDKDF in the germline V gene (reference sequence).

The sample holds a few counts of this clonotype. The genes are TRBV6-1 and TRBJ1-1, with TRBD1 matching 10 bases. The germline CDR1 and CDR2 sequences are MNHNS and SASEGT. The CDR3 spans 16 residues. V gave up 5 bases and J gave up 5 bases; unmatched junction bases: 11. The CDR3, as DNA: TGTGCCAGCAGTATGGACAGGGGGATGAGGGGAACTGAAGCTTTCTTT. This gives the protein CASSMDRGMRGTEAFF.

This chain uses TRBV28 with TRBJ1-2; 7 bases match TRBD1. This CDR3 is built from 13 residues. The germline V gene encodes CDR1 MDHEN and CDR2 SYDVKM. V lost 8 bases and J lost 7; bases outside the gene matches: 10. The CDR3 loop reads CASDSQGRGGYTF. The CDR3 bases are TGTGCCAGCGACTCACAGGGGAGGGGTGGCTACACCTTC.

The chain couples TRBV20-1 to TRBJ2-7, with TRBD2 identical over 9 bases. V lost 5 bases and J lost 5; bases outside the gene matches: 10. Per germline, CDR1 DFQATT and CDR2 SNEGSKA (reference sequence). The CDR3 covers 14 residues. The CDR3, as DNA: TGCAGTGCTGATAGCGGGAGCACCTTCAACGAGCAGTACTTC. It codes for CSADSGSTFNEQYF.

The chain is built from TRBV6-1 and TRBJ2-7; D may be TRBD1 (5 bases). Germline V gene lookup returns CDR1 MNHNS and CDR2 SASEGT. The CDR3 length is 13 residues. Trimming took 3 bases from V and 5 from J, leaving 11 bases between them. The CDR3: CASSDRVKNEQYF. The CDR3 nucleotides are TGTGCCAGCAGTGACAGGGTAAAGAACGAGCAGTACTTC.

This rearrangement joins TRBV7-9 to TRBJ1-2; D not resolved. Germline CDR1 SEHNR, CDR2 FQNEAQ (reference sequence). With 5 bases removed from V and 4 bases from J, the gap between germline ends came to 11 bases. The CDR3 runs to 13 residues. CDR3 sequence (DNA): TGTGCCAGCAGCGATCAGGTTGTCTATGGCTACACCTTC. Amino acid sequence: CASSDQVVYGYTF. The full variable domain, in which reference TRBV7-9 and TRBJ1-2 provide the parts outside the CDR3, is DTGVSQNPRHKITKRGQNVTFRCDPISEHNRLYWYRQTLGQGPEFLTYFQNEAQLEKSRLLSDRFSAERPKGSFSTLEIQRTEQGDSAMYLCASSDQVVYGYTFGSGTRLTVV.

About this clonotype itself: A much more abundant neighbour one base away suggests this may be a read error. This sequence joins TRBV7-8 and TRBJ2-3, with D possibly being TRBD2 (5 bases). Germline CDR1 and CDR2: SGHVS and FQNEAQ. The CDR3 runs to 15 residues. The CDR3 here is CVSSLGGGPPDTQYF. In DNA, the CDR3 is TGTGTCAGCAGCTTGGGCGGAGGCCCCCCAGATACGCAGTATTTT.

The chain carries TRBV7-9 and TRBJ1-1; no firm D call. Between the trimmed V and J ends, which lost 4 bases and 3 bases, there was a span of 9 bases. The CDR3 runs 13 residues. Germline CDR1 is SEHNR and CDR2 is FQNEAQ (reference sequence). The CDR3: CASSSLSDTEAFF. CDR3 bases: TGTGCCAGCAGCTCCCTTTCGGACACTGAAGCTTTCTTT.

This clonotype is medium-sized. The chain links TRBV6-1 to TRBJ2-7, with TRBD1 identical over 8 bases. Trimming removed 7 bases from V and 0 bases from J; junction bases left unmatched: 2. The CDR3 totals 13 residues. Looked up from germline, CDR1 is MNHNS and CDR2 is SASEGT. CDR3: CASTDRDSYEQYF. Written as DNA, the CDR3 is TGTGCCAGCACGGACAGGGACTCCTACGAGCAGTACTTC.

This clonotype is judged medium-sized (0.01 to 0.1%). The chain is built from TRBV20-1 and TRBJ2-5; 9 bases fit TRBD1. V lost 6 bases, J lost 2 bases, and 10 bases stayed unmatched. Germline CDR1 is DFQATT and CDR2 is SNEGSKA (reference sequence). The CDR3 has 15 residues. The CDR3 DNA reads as TGCAGTGCCACGGACAGGGGAAGGTCGCAAGAGACCCAGTACTTC. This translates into CSATDRGRSQETQYF.

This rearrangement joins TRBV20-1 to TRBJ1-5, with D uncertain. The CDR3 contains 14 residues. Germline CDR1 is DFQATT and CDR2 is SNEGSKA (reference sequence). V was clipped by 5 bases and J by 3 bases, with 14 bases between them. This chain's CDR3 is CSALSRTANQPQHF. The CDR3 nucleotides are TGCAGTGCTTTGAGTCGTACAGCCAATCAGCCCCAGCATTTT.

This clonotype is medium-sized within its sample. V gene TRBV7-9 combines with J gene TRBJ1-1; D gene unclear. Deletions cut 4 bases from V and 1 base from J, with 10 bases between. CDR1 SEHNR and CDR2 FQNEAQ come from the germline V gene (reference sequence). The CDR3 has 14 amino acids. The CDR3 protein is CASSSQSWNTEAFF. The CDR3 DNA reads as TGTGCCAGCAGCTCACAGAGCTGGAACACTGAAGCTTTCTTT. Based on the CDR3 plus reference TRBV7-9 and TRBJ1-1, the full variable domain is DTGVSQNPRHKITKRGQNVTFRCDPISEHNRLYWYRQTLGQGPEFLTYFQNEAQLEKSRLLSDRFSAERPKGSFSTLEIQRTEQGDSAMYLCASSSQSWNTEAFFGQGTRLTVV.

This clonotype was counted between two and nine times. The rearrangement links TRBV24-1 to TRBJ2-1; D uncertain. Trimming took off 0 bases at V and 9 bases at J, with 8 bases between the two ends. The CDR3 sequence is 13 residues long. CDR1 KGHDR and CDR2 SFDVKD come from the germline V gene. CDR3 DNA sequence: TGTGCCACCAGTGATTTGGAACTTCCTGAGCAGTTCTTC. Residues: CATSDLELPEQFF.

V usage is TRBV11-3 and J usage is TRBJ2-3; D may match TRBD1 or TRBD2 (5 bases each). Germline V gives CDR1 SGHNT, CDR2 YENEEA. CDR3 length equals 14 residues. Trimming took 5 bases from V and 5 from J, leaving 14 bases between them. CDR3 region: CASSPRGSVDTQYF. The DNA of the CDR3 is TGTGCCAGCAGCCCGAGGGGATCCGTAGATACGCAGTATTTT. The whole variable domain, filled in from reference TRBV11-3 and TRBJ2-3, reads EAGVVQSPRYKIIEKKQPVAFWCNPISGHNTLYWYLQNLGQGPELLIRYENEEAVDDSQLPKDRFSAERLKGVDSTLKIQPAELGDSAVYLCASSPRGSVDTQYFGPGTRLTVL.

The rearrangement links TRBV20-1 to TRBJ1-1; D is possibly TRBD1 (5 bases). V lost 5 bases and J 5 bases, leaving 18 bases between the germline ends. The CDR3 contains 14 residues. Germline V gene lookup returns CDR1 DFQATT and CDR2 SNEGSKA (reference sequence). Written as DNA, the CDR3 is TGCAGTGCTTGGGCTCGGACGGGGCTTACTGAAGCTTTCTTT. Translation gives CSAWARTGLTEAFF.

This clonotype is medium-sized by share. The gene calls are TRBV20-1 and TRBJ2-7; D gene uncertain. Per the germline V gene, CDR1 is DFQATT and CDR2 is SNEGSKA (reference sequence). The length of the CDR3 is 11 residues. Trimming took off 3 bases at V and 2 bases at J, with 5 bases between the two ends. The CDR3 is CSASTAYEQYF. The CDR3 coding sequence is TGCAGTGCTAGTACGGCCTACGAGCAGTACTTC.

The CDR3 bases are TGTGCCAGCAGTCTCACTAGCGGGAGGCCCTCTCTAAGCTCCTACAATGAGCAGTTCTTC. Protein sequence: CASSLTSGRPSLSSYNEQFF. This chain joins TRBV6-1 and TRBJ2-1; 12 positions match TRBD2. Per germline, CDR1 MNHNS and CDR2 SASEGT. This CDR3 has 20 amino acids. The V segment lost 5 bases and the J segment 0 bases; nucleotides outside the gene matches: 14.

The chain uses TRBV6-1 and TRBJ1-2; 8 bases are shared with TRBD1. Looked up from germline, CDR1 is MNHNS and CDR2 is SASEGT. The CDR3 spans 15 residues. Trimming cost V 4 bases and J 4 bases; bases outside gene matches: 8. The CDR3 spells CASSVETGVGYGYTF. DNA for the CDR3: TGTGCCAGCAGTGTTGAGACAGGGGTTGGCTATGGCTACACCTTC.

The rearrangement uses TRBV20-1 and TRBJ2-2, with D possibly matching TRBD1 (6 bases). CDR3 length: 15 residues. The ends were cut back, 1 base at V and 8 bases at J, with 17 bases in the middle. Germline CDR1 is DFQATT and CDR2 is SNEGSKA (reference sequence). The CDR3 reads CSARGQGHPGGELFF. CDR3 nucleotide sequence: TGCAGTGCTAGAGGCCAGGGACACCCTGGAGGGGAGCTGTTTTTT.

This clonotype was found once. The CDR3 DNA reads as TGTGCCAGCAGTTTAAGGCGGCAGCAAGAGACCCAGTACTTC. This gives the protein CASSLRRQQETQYF. The V gene is TRBV12-3 or TRBV12-4, the J gene TRBJ2-5; D is unclear. The V and J ends lost 2 bases and 2 bases respectively, with 9 bases between them. This CDR3 is 14 amino acids long.

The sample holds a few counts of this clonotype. As DNA, the CDR3 is TGCAGTGCTAGTAACCCCTCCAGGGGGGAGCTGTTTTTT. This codes for CSASNPSRGELFF. V is TRBV20-1 and J is TRBJ2-2; unclear D gene. This CDR3 region has 13 residues. Germline CDR1 reads DFQATT; CDR2 reads SNEGSKA (reference sequence). Trimming cost V 3 bases and J 8 bases, with 13 bases left between them.

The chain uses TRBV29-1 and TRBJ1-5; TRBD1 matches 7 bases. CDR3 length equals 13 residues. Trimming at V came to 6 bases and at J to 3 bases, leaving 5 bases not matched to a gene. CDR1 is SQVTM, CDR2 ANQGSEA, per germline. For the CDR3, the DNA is TGCAGCGTGGGGGACAGCTTCAATCAGCCCCAGCATTTT. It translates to CSVGDSFNQPQHF.

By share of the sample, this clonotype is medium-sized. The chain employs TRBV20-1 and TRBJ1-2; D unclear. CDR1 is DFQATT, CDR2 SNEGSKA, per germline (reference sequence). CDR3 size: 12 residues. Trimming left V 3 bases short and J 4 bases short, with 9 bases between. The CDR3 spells CSARTEPYGYTF. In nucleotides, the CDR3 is TGCAGTGCTAGGACGGAGCCCTATGGCTACACCTTC.

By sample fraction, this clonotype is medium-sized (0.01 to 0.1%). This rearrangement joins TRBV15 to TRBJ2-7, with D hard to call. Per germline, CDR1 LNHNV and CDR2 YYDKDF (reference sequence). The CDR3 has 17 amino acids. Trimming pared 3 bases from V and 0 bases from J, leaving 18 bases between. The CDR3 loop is CATSSILRSVTSYEQYF. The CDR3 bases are TGTGCCACCAGCAGTATTCTCAGGAGCGTTACCTCCTACGAGCAGTACTTC.

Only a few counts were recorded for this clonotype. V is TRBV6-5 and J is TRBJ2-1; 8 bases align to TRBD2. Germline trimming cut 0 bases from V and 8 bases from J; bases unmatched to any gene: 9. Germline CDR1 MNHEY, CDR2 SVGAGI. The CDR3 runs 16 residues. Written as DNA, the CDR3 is TGTGCCAGCAGTTACTCCCGGCTAGCGGGCACCCATGAGCAGTTCTTC. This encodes CASSYSRLAGTHEQFF.